This record covers a single TCR beta chain. A few counts support this clonotype. The specificity of this receptor is unknown. No base quality information exists; no much larger clone differs at one position. The receptor library was made with 5' RACE. These reads were obtained on an Illumina HiSeq 2500. A second PCR of about 6 to 12 cycles was performed with a sample-barcoded 5' primer and a J-beta primer mix. A unique molecular identifier was introduced onto each TCR beta cDNA molecule by a template-switch 5' adaptor carrying 12 random nucleotides. At least 2.5 million CDR3-containing paired-end reads were obtained from each sample. The Mint cDNA synthesis kit, primed by a TRBC-specific oligonucleotide, was used to synthesize first-strand cDNA from all RNA. Following uracil-DNA glycosylase treatment, a first 18-cycle PCR with universal primers M1SS and BC2_uni_R was performed on all cDNA. In the original analysis: Normalization of each sample was performed by random selection of 1 million high-quality reads, each carrying a distinct molecular identifier. Instead of being binned into consensus sequences, reads that shared molecular identifiers were thrown out. MiTCR, with a Q25 quality threshold and the strictest error-elimination algorithm, was used for CDR3 identification, clonotype clustering and error correction. A nonparametric unseen species model using Euler transformation provided a lower-bound estimate of total TCR beta diversity. Using fastp at Q25 and MiXCR, TCRdb reprocessed the public reads and kept productive beta chains. A single entry per CDR3 protein holds the most common genes and DNA from its merged rows. The V and J calls and clone size come from TCRdb's table, not from the authors' own analysis. A total of roughly 800,000 distinct CDR3 sequences appear in this sample, about 25% of them only once. The ten top clones hold more than 8% of the sample.

Donors were 39 systemically healthy Caucasian individuals from Russia aged roughly 6 to 100 years. Around 10 milliliters of peripheral blood were collected from each donor into EDTA-treated Vacutainer tubes. PBMCs were isolated by Ficoll-Paque density-gradient centrifugation, with at least 6 million obtained per sample. Total RNA was extracted from PBMCs with Trizol reagent, with at least 6 micrograms obtained per sample. For every donor, flow cytometry on a PBMC aliquot measured the percentage of naive CD45RAhigh/CD27high T cells. The CDR3 spans 14 residues, from the cysteine through the phenylalanine. Only the CDR3 part of the read is kept: 42 bases, read in frame from the first base. The germline V gene gives CDR1 as MDHEN and CDR2 as SYDVKM. V is clipped by 5 bases and J by 5 bases, and the sequence between their germline boundaries is 16 bases long. This specimen comes from a study of blood T cells in healthy people across ages (dated by TCRdb to 2014 to 2015). General notes on the study: In model experiments, roughly one uniquely barcoded TCR beta cDNA molecule per two T cells was captured by template switching. The study measured age-related changes in TCR beta repertoire diversity using deep sequencing normalized with unique cDNA molecular identifiers. The donors were divided into four age groups: young (average around 17 years), middle-aged (almost 40), aged (roughly 66) and long-lived (82). Using the same blood draw, the study looked at two additional independent replicas of 1 million unique cDNA reads for two donors, one aged 18 to 29 and the other aged 80 or older. Broader findings and caveats from the paper: Since profiling was done on bulk unsorted PBMCs, naive and antigen-experienced compartments could not be conclusively compared. Observed TCR beta diversity correlated strongly with the percentage of naive T cells measured by flow cytometry. The long-lived group showed more naive CD4+ T cells, fewer expanded clones and increased TCR diversity than the aged group, suggesting age selection. Estimates of total diversity based on one million sequenced T cells were regarded as lower bounds and as underestimates. Because the CMV infection status of the donors was unknown, age-related changes in expanded clonotypes may potentially have been confounded. Observed TCR beta diversity per million T cells fell roughly linearly with age, and a significant reduction was already apparent by age about 43.

These data were also reused for a study on T cells of mothers and their children. Drawing on the second study: Nine systemically healthy Caucasian individuals, comprising three mothers and their six children, were included as donors. cDNA synthesis consumed the entire amount of extracted RNA, loaded at 1.5 ug RNA in each 15 ul reaction. Sample barcodes and 2-4 random nucleotides were added via the M1S primer in the second PCR. Each mother yielded over 8 million TCR beta CDR3 reads and each child 2.5 million to 3.5 million reads. Thymic selection shapes the output of TCR recombination in a similar way in related and unrelated pairs, and inherited differences have a minor effect. Normalized repertoire overlap was always found to be slightly, but never significantly, higher in related mother-child pairs than in unrelated mother-child pairs. No persistent microchimeric T cell clones were detected, at a sensitivity of 80 to 100 clones per million clonotypes. In the study, deep NGS was used to compare the TCR beta repertoires of mothers and children, and features distinguishing related mother-child pairs from unrelated individuals were sought. Mothers averaged about 40 +/- 4 years of age and children averaged about 10 +/- 4 years. After adapters were ligated using NEBNext reagents, the libraries underwent 100+100 nt paired-end sequencing on an Illumina HiSeq 2000. To avoid cross-contamination, the mother libraries and the child libraries were prepared a month apart and sequenced in separate runs. For each donor, between 500,000 and 2,000,000 distinct TCR beta clonotypes were identified. Naive TCR beta clonotypes were estimated from low-frequency clonotypes matched to each donor's FACS-determined naive share, without sorting.

The sequence derives from a boy under 18 in good health. The sequence is built from TRBV28 and TRBJ2-7; the D gene is possibly TRBD1, with 6 bases matching. Specimen: blood. The DNA reads as follows: TGTGCCAGCAGTCTGCGACAGGTGTACCACGAGCAGTACTTC. Translation gives CASSLRQVYHEQYF.